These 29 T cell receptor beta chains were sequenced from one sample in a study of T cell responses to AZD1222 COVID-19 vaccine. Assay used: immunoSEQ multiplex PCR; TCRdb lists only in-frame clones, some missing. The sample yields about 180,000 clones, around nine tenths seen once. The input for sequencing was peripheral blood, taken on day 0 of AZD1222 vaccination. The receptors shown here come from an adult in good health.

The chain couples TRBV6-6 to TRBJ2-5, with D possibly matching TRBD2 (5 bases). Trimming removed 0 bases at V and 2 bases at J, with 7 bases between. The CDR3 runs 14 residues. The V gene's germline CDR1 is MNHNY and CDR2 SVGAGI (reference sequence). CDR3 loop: CASSYSRVQETQYF. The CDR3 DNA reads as TGTGCCAGCAGTTACTCGCGGGTACAAGAGACCCAGTACTTC.

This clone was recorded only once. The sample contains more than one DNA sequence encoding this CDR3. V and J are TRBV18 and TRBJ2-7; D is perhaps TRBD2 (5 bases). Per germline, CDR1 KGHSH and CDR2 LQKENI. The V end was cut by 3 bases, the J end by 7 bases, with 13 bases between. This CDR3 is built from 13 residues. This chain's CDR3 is CASSPRGLEEQYF. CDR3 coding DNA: TGTGCCAGCTCACCTCGAGGGTTAGAAGAGCAGTACTTC. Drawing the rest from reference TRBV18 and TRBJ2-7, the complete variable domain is NAGVMQNPRHLVRRRGQEARLRCSPMKGHSHVYWYRQLPEEGLKFMVYLQKENIIDESGMPKERFSAEFPKEGPSILRIQQVVRGDSAAYFCASSPRGLEEQYFGPGTRLTVT.

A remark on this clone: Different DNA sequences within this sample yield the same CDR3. CDR3 in DNA: TGTGCCAGCAGCCCCGGACTAGCGGGAGGGCCGGAGGAGACCCAGTACTTC. Translation: CASSPGLAGGPEETQYF. The rearrangement links TRBV5-4 to TRBJ2-5, with 15 bases aligning to TRBD2. The CDR3 runs to 17 residues. With 4 bases clipped from V and 5 bases from J, the junction kept 9 bases outside the gene matches. Germline V gene lookup returns CDR1 SGHNT and CDR2 YYREEE (reference sequence).

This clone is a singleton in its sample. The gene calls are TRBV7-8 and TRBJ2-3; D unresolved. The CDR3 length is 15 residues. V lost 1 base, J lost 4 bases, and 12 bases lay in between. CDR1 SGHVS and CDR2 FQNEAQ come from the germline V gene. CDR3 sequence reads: CASSLVGWTSDTQYF. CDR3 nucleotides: TGTGCCAGCAGCTTAGTGGGGTGGACCTCAGATACGCAGTATTTT.

CDR3 DNA sequence: TGTGCCAGCACCGCGCTAGCCGGGACAGCCCACACTGAAGCTTTCTTT. Translation gives CASTALAGTAHTEAFF. The chain has TRBV14 and TRBJ1-1, with TRBD1 matching over 7 bases. Germline CDR1 reads SGHDN; CDR2 reads FVKESK. The CDR3 totals 16 residues. The V gene end was trimmed by 7 bases and the J gene end by 3 bases; junction bases not matched to a gene: 14.

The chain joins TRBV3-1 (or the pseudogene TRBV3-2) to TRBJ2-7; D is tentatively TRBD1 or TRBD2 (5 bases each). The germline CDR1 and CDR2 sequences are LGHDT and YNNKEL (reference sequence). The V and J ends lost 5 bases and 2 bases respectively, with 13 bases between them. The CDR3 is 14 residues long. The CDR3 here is CASSYRDGAYEQYF. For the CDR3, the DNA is TGTGCCAGCAGCTACCGGGACGGCGCCTACGAGCAGTACTTC.

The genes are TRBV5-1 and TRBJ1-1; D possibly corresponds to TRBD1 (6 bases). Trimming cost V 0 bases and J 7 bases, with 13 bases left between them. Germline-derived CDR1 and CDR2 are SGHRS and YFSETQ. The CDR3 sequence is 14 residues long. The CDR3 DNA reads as TGCGCCAGCAGCTTGGCATCAGGGGCTAGTGAAGCTTTCTTT. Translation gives CASSLASGASEAFF.

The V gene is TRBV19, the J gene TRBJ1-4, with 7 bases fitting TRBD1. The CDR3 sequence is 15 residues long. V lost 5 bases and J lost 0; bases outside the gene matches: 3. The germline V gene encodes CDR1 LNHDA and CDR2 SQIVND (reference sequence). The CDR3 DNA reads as TGTGCCAGTAGTCGAGGGACAGCAACTAATGAAAAACTGTTTTTT. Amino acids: CASSRGTATNEKLFF. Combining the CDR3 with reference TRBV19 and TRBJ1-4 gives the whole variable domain DGGITQSPKYLFRKEGQNVTLSCEQNLNHDAMYWYRQDPGQGLRLIYYSQIVNDFQKGDIAEGYSVSREKKESFPLTVTSAQKNPTAFYLCASSRGTATNEKLFFGSGTQLSVL.

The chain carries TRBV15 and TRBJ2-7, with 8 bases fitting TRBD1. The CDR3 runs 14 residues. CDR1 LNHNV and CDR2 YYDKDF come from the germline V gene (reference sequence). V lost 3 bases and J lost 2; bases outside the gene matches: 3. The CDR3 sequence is CATSREGQAYEQYF. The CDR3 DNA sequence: TGTGCCACCAGCAGGGAGGGACAGGCCTACGAGCAGTACTTC. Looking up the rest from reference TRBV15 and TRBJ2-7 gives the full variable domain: DAMVIQNPRYQVTQFGKPVTLSCSQTLNHNVMYWYQQKSSQAPKLLFHYYDKDFNNEADTPDNFQSRRPNTSFCFLDIRSPGLGDTAMYLCATSREGQAYEQYFGPGTRLTVT.

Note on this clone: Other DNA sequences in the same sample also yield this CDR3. The CDR3 DNA sequence: TGTGCCAGCAGCTTAGCCGGGAGGAATTCACCCCTCCACTTT. This translates into CASSLAGRNSPLHF. The chain employs TRBV7-9 and TRBJ1-6; no definite D call. Per germline, CDR1 SEHNR and CDR2 FQNEAQ (reference sequence). This CDR3 region has 14 residues. V was shortened by 0 bases and J by 7 bases, with 7 bases between the two germline ends.

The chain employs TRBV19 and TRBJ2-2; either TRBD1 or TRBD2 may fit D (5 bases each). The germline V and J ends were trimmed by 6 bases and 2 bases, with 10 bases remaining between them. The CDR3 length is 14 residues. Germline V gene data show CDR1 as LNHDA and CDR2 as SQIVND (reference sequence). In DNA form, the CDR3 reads TGTGCCAGTAGGCAGGGACCCAACACCGGGGAGCTGTTTTTT. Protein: CASRQGPNTGELFF.

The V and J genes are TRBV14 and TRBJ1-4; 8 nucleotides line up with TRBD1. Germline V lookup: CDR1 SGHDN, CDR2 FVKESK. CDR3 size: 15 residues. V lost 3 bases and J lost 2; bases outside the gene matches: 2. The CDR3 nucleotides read TGTGCCAGCAGCCAGAACAGGGGGACTAATGAAAAACTGTTTTTT. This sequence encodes CASSQNRGTNEKLFF.

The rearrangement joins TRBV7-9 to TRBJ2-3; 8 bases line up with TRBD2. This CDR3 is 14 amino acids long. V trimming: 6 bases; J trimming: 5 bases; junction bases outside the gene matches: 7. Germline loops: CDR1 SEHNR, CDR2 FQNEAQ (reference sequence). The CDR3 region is CASRLSGTGDTQYF. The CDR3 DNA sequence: TGTGCCAGCAGGCTTAGCGGGACCGGAGATACGCAGTATTTT.

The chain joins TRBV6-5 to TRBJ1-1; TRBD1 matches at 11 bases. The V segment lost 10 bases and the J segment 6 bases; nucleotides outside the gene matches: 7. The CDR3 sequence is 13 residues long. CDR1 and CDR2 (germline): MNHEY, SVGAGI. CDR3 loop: CATPRTGGSEAFF. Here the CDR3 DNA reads TGTGCCACCCCCCGGACAGGGGGCTCTGAAGCTTTCTTT.

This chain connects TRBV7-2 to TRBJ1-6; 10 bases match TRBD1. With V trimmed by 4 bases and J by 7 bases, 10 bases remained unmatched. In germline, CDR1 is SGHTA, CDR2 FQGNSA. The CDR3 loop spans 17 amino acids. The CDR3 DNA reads TGTGCCAGCAGCTCCGGAGCCGGGACAGGGGTAAATTCACCCCTCCACTTT. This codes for CASSSGAGTGVNSPLHF.

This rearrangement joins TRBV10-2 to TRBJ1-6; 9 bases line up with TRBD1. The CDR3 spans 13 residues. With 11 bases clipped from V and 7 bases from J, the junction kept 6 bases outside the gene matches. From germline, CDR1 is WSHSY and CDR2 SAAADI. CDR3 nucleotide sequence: TGCGCCGTACAGGGGGCTCAGAATTCACCCCTCCACTTT. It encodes CAVQGAQNSPLHF.

The chain's CDR3 is CASSEGSSPLHF. The CDR3 DNA sequence: TGTGCCAGCAGTGAAGGGAGCTCACCCCTCCACTTT. The chain combines TRBV6-1 with TRBJ1-6; D gene unclear. This CDR3 comprises 12 residues. Trimming stripped 1 base from V and 10 bases from J, with 5 bases between. Germline V CDR1 and CDR2: MNHNS, SASEGT.

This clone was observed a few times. CDR3 coding DNA: TGTGCCAGCAGGGAGGAAGCCGGCTACACCTTC. This translates into CASREEAGYTF. This chain joins TRBV6-5 and TRBJ1-2; D uncertain. The length of the CDR3 is 11 residues. Germline V gene data show CDR1 as MNHEY and CDR2 as SVGAGI. V lost 6 bases and J lost 8, with 10 bases in between.

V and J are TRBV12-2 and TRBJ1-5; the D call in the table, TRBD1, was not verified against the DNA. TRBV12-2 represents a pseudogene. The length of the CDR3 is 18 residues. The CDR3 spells CASRLESGTTHSNQPQHF. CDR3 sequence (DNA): TGTGCAAGTCGCTTAGAATCCGGGACAACTCATAGCAATCAGCCCCAGCATTTT.

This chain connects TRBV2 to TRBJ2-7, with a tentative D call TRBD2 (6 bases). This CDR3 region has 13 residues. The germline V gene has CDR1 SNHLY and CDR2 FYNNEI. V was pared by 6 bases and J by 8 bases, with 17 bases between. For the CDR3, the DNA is TGTGCCAGCAGGCGGGACCGGCAGTCGAAGCAGTACTTC. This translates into CASRRDRQSKQYF.

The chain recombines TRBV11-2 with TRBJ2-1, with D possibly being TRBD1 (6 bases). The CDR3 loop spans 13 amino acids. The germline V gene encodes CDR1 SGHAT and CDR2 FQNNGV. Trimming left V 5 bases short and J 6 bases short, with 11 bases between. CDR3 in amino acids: CASSILGGNEQFF. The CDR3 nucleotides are TGTGCCAGCAGCATCCTAGGGGGCAATGAGCAGTTCTTC.

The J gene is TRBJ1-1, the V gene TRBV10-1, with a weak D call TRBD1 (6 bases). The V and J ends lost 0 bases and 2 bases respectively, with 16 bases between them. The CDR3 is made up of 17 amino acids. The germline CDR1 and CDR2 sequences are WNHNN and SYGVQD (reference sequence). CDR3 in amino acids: CASSESTGGGGNTEAFF. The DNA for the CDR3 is TGCGCCAGCAGTGAGTCGACGGGGGGGGGCGGTAACACTGAAGCTTTCTTT.

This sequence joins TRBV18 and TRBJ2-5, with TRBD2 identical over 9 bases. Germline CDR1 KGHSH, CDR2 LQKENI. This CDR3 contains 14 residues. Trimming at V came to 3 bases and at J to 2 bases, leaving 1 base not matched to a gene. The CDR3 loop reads CASSPTSGQETQYF. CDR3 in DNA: TGTGCCAGCTCACCGACTAGCGGACAAGAGACCCAGTACTTC.

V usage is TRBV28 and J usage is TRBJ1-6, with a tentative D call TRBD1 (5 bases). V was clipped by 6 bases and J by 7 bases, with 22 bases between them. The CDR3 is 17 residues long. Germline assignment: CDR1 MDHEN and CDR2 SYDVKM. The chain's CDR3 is CASRWEGPVSGNSPLHF. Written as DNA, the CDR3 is TGTGCCAGCAGGTGGGAGGGGCCGGTATCTGGAAATTCACCCCTCCACTTT.

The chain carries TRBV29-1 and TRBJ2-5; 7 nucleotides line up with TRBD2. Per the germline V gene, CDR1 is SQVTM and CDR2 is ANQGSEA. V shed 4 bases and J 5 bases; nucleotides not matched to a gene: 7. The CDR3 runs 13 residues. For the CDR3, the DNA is TGCAGCGTTGTCCGGGGGGTGGTTGAGACCCAGTACTTC. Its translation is CSVVRGVVETQYF.

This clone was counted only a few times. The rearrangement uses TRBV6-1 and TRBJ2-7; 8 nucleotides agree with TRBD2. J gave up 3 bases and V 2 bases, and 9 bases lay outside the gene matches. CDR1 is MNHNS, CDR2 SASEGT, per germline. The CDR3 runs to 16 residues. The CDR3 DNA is TGTGCCAGCAGTGAACTTTCCAGCGGGAGCCTCTACGAGCAGTACTTC. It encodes CASSELSSGSLYEQYF.

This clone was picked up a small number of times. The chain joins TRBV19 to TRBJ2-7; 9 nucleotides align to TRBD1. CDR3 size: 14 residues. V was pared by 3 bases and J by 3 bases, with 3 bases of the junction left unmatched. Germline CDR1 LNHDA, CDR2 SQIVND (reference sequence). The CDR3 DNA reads TGTGCCAGTAGTATGGGACAGGGAGGCTACGAGCAGTACTTC. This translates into CASSMGQGGYEQYF.

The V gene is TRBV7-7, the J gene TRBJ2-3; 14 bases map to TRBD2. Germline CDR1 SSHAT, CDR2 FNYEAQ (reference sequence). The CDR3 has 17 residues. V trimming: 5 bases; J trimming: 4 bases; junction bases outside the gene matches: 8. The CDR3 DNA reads TGTGCCAGCAGCCCCAGGACTAGCGGGAGGTCGGCAGATACGCAGTATTTT. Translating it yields CASSPRTSGRSADTQYF.

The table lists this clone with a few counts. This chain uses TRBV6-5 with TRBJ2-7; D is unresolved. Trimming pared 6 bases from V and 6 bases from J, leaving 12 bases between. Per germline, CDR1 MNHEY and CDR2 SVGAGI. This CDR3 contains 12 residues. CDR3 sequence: CASSPPSGEQYF. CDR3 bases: TGTGCCAGCAGCCCCCCTTCGGGCGAGCAGTACTTC.